This T cell receptor beta chain was observed in a study of T cell changes during pregnancy in multiple sclerosis. Clones were read by immunoSEQ multiplex PCR, and TCRdb kept only the in-frame ones, dropping some. Of approximately 34,000 clones listed, about 92% are singletons. V lost 2 bases to trimming and J lost 0 bases, with 10 bases between them. Germline V CDR1 and CDR2: GTSNPN, SVGIG (reference sequence). The CDR3 runs to 14 residues. The sample here was CD4+ T cells from peripheral blood mononuclear cells, taken in the second trimester of pregnancy. The source of this sequence is a female donor with multiple sclerosis, enrolled in a pregnancy study. The V call is TRBV30, the J call TRBJ1-2; the D gene is possibly TRBD1 (6 bases). The CDR3 DNA sequence: TGTGCCTGGAGTACCTGGACAGCTAACTATGGCTACACCTTC. Residues: CAWSTWTANYGYTF.